One and the same sample provided the 32 T cell receptor beta chains below, sequenced in a study of T cells in Graves' hyperthyroidism and ophthalmopathy. Using RNA transcripts as the source, TCR beta CDR3 regions were amplified. Initially, a first-round RT-PCR of the TCR CDR3 employed the HTBI primer set. TCRdb independently ran MiXCR on the multiplex PCR reads; one entry per CDR3 protein. This table has some 600,000 distinct CDR3 sequences, 14% appearing once. Input material: blood. Every receptor here comes from a woman aged 25-40 years with Graves' hyperthyroidism that later progressed to Graves' ophthalmopathy.

The V call is TRBV6-2 or TRBV6-3, the J call TRBJ2-1, with 11 bases that match TRBD2. Germline V lookup: CDR1 MNHEY, CDR2 SVGEGT. The CDR3 loop spans 16 amino acids. V gave up 5 bases and J gave up 7 bases; unmatched junction bases: 10. The CDR3 reads CASSRYGLAGVNEQFF. DNA of the CDR3: TGTGCCAGCAGTCGCTACGGACTAGCGGGTGTTAATGAGCAGTTCTTC.

The genes are TRBV7-9 and TRBJ1-1; a weak D match, TRBD1 (6 bases). CDR1 SEHNR and CDR2 FQNEAQ come from the germline V gene (reference sequence). V dropped 2 bases and J dropped 3 bases, with 13 bases sitting between them. The CDR3 consists of 15 residues. This CDR3 is CASSLPGQSDTEAFF. CDR3 coding DNA: TGTGCCAGCAGCTTACCCGGACAGTCGGACACTGAAGCTTTCTTT.

The chain combines TRBV29-1 with TRBJ1-1, with no clear D. CDR1 and CDR2 (germline): SQVTM, ANQGSEA. The V end was cut by 7 bases, the J end by 4 bases, with 16 bases between. CDR3 size: 13 residues. CDR3 in amino acids: CSGVTLDRTEAFF. The CDR3 DNA is TGCAGCGGTGTAACTCTGGACCGCACTGAAGCTTTCTTT.

This clonotype was detected ten times or more. The V call is TRBV28, the J call TRBJ2-2; 9 bases match TRBD1. The trim removed 6 bases at V and 5 bases at J, leaving 7 bases unmatched. This CDR3 spans 15 amino acids. Per germline, CDR1 MDHEN and CDR2 SYDVKM. This CDR3 reads CASRGPGQGTGELFF. CDR3 sequence (DNA): TGTGCCAGCAGGGGACCGGGACAGGGAACCGGGGAGCTGTTTTTT. Together with reference TRBV28 and TRBJ2-2, the CDR3 gives the full variable domain: DVKVTQSSRYLVKRTGEKVFLECVQDMDHENMFWYRQDPGLGLRLIYFSYDVKMKEKGDIPEGYSVSREKKERFSLILESASTNQTSMYLCASRGPGQGTGELFFGEGSRLTVL.

This clonotype was picked up many times. This chain joins TRBV30 and TRBJ1-2; D ambiguous. This CDR3 comprises 12 residues. The germline V gene has CDR1 GTSNPN and CDR2 SVGIG (reference sequence). Trimming shortened V by 7 bases and J by 3 bases, and 12 bases separated the two germline ends. The CDR3 DNA sequence: TGTGCCTTTTACCGGGTGGACTATGGCTACACCTTC. This translates into CAFYRVDYGYTF.

This clonotype was detected ten times or more. V and J are TRBV11-2 and TRBJ1-4; D is unresolved. The germline gives CDR1 SGHAT, CDR2 FQNNGV. The germline V and J ends were trimmed by 5 bases and 6 bases, with 13 bases remaining between them. The CDR3 is made up of 14 amino acids. The CDR3 sequence: CASSRAEGDEKLFF. DNA of the CDR3: TGTGCCAGCAGCCGGGCCGAGGGAGATGAAAAACTGTTTTTT.

This clonotype was observed a handful of times. This CDR3 reads CASSVDAGVAGVSYEQYF. CDR3 nucleotides: TGTGCCAGCAGCGTAGATGCGGGAGTAGCGGGAGTAAGCTACGAGCAGTACTTC. The chain has TRBV9 and TRBJ2-7; TRBD2 matches 9 bases. Germline lookup yields CDR1 SGDLS and CDR2 YYNGEE. The CDR3 is 18 residues long. Trimming took 0 bases from V and 3 from J; bases not matched to a gene: 13. The whole variable domain, remainder taken from reference TRBV9 and TRBJ2-7, is DSGVTQTPKHLITATGQRVTLRCSPRSGDLSVYWYQQSLDQGLQFLIQYYNGEERAKGNILERFSAQQFPDLHSELNLSSLELGDSALYFCASSVDAGVAGVSYEQYFGPGTRLTVT.

This clonotype was counted many times. The chain has TRBV4-1 and TRBJ1-5, with TRBD1 identical over 7 bases. Germline trimming cut 4 bases from V and 3 bases from J; bases unmatched to any gene: 21. The CDR3 loop spans 20 amino acids. CDR1 and CDR2 from the germline V gene are MGHRA and YSYEKL. CDR3 region: CASSRDPGGYYTGLNQPQHF. The CDR3 DNA is TGCGCCAGCAGCCGAGACCCAGGGGGGTACTACACCGGGCTCAATCAGCCCCAGCATTTT.

This clonotype has more than one count but fewer than ten. V usage is TRBV9 and J usage is TRBJ2-3; D unclear. Trimming left V 0 bases short and J 2 bases short, with 10 bases between. CDR3 length: 15 residues. Germline V gives CDR1 SGDLS, CDR2 YYNGEE. The CDR3 sequence: CASSVGAANTDTQYF. The CDR3 DNA reads TGTGCCAGCAGCGTAGGTGCGGCCAACACAGATACGCAGTATTTT. Full variable domain (outside the CDR3, taken from reference TRBV9 and TRBJ2-3): DSGVTQTPKHLITATGQRVTLRCSPRSGDLSVYWYQQSLDQGLQFLIQYYNGEERAKGNILERFSAQQFPDLHSELNLSSLELGDSALYFCASSVGAANTDTQYFGPGTRLTVL.

This clonotype was detected many times. The gene calls are TRBV10-3 and TRBJ1-5; 7 positions agree with TRBD1. The CDR3 has 17 amino acids. With 4 bases clipped from V and 1 base from J, the junction kept 10 bases outside the gene matches. Germline V gene sequence: CDR1 ENHRY, CDR2 SYGVKD. CDR3 sequence reads: CAISGDNRGESNQPQHF. CDR3 sequence (DNA): TGTGCCATCAGTGGTGATAACAGGGGAGAAAGCAATCAGCCCCAGCATTTT.

In regard to this clonotype: Given a much more abundant clone one base away, this may be a read error. The rearrangement uses TRBV2 and TRBJ2-2; 7 bases are a match to TRBD2. This CDR3 contains 14 residues. After removal of 7 bases from V and 6 bases from J, the junction contained 8 bases not matched to a gene. Looked up from germline, CDR1 is SNHLY and CDR2 is FYNNEI. The CDR3 reads CASIVEAGAGELFF. The CDR3 nucleotides read TGTGCCAGCATCGTCGAGGCGGGAGCCGGGGAGCTGTTTTTT.

This clonotype was observed a few times. V gene TRBV3-1 combines with J gene TRBJ2-2; D is ambiguous. The V end was cut by 1 base, the J end by 1 base, with 13 bases between. The CDR3 has 17 residues. Looked up from germline, CDR1 is LGHDT and CDR2 is YNNKEL (reference sequence). The DNA of the CDR3 is TGTGCCAGCAGCCAAGCAGGCAGCGTACAGAACACCGGGGAGCTGTTTTTT. Translated: CASSQAGSVQNTGELFF.

The gene calls are TRBV27 and TRBJ2-7, with D perhaps TRBD1 (6 bases). CDR3 length: 16 amino acids. Germline values: CDR1 MNHEY, CDR2 SMNVEV (reference sequence). V gave up 5 bases and J gave up 0 bases, with 17 bases separating them. The CDR3 DNA reads as TGTGCCAGCAGTCCCCCCCGGACAGCGAGCTCCTACGAGCAGTACTTC. The encoded protein is CASSPPRTASSYEQYF.

This clonotype was seen ten or more times. The chain joins TRBV11-2 to TRBJ2-7; 9 nucleotides match TRBD1. The junction had 11 bases not matched to a gene; V was cut back by 5 bases and J by 3 bases. This CDR3 is built from 16 residues. Germline values: CDR1 SGHAT, CDR2 FQNNGV. The CDR3: CASSQGQGIGSYEQYF. As DNA, the CDR3 is TGTGCCAGCAGCCAAGGACAGGGGATCGGAAGCTACGAGCAGTACTTC.

The chain employs TRBV20-1 and TRBJ1-3; D is unresolved. From germline, CDR1 is DFQATT and CDR2 SNEGSKA (reference sequence). There are 16 residues in the CDR3. The ends were cut back, 3 bases at V and 1 base at J, with 16 bases in the middle. The CDR3 reads CSARRRAQGSGNTIYF. As DNA, the CDR3 is TGCAGTGCTAGGCGGAGGGCTCAAGGATCTGGAAACACCATATATTTT.

This chain connects TRBV7-6 to TRBJ1-1; 7 bases match TRBD1. Looked up from germline, CDR1 is SGHVS and CDR2 is FNYEAQ. V was clipped by 0 bases and J by 10 bases; unmatched bases: 11. This CDR3 is 15 amino acids long. The CDR3 region is CASSLATEGAAAAFF. In DNA, the CDR3 is TGTGCCAGCAGCTTAGCGACGGAGGGGGCAGCGGCAGCTTTCTTT.

This clonotype has only a few counts. The chain employs TRBV12-3 or TRBV12-4 and TRBJ1-2; possibly TRBD1 for D (5 bases). The CDR3 covers 14 residues. Trimming shortened V by 7 bases and J by 5 bases, and 17 bases separated the two germline ends. The CDR3 is CASTTRGWWYGYTF. For the CDR3, the DNA is TGTGCCAGCACCACCCGGGGCTGGTGGTATGGCTACACCTTC.

As regards this clonotype: Possible read error: a much larger clone is one base away. The chain links TRBV27 to TRBJ2-2; D perhaps matches TRBD2 (5 bases). Trimming removed 6 bases from V and 0 bases from J, with 20 bases in between. CDR1 and CDR2 (germline): MNHEY, SMNVEV (reference sequence). The CDR3 spans 18 residues. The DNA for the CDR3 is TGTGCCAGCAGAACCGGGATAGGGTTAGGCACGAACACCGGGGAGCTGTTTTTT. Its translation: CASRTGIGLGTNTGELFF.

This clonotype was seen a few times. This chain joins TRBV29-1 and TRBJ2-2; D is undetermined. Germline-derived CDR1 and CDR2 are SQVTM and ANQGSEA. The CDR3 is 15 amino acids. Trimming pared 6 bases from V and 0 bases from J, leaving 14 bases between. The CDR3: CSVAGTLPNTGELFF. The DNA of the CDR3 is TGCAGCGTCGCCGGCACGCTACCGAACACCGGGGAGCTGTTTTTT.

In this sample, this clonotype turned up many times. This rearrangement joins TRBV10-3 to TRBJ1-3, with D unresolved. V was shortened by 0 bases and J by 0 bases, with 0 bases between the two germline ends. Per the germline V gene, CDR1 is ENHRY and CDR2 is SYGVKD. This CDR3 spans 13 amino acids. In DNA form, the CDR3 reads TGTGCCATCAGTGAGTCCTCTGGAAACACCATATATTTT. Translating it yields CAISESSGNTIYF.

As to this clonotype: Possible read error: a much larger clone is one base away. This chain joins TRBV6-2 or TRBV6-3 and TRBJ2-2; D gene uncertain. V shed 6 bases and J shed 6 bases, with 14 bases lying between them. Germline CDR1 reads MNHEY; CDR2 reads SVGEGT. The CDR3 runs to 14 residues. In DNA form, the CDR3 reads TGTGCCAGCAGACCCGTACGCGAGGCCGGGGAGCTGTTTTTT. This gives the protein CASRPVREAGELFF.

This rearrangement joins TRBV11-2 to TRBJ2-7; D possibly corresponds to TRBD2 (6 bases). The CDR3 contains 13 residues. CDR1 and CDR2 from the germline V gene are SGHAT and FQNNGV. V was trimmed by 5 bases and J by 5 bases, leaving 13 bases between them. CDR3 amino acids: CASSPRDSDEQYF. CDR3 DNA sequence: TGTGCCAGCAGCCCGAGGGACTCGGACGAGCAGTACTTC. Combining the CDR3 with reference TRBV11-2 and TRBJ2-7 gives the whole variable domain EAGVAQSPRYKIIEKRQSVAFWCNPISGHATLYWYQQILGQGPKLLIQFQNNGVVDDSQLPKDRFSAERLKGVDSTLKIQPAKLEDSAVYLCASSPRDSDEQYFGPGTRLTVT.

The chain has TRBV5-1 and TRBJ1-1; D may be TRBD1 (6 bases). V was clipped by 5 bases and J by 0 bases, with 11 bases between them. This CDR3 spans 14 amino acids. The germline gives CDR1 SGHRS, CDR2 YFSETQ. Here the CDR3 DNA reads TGCGCCAGCAGAGCAGGGGTCATGAACACTGAAGCTTTCTTT. Translation gives CASRAGVMNTEAFF.

Note on this clonotype: A much larger clonotype is one base distant, so this may be a read error. This chain uses TRBV11-2 with TRBJ1-6, with unresolved D. The V gene's germline CDR1 is SGHAT and CDR2 FQNNGV. The length of the CDR3 is 14 residues. CDR3 DNA sequence: TGTGTCAGCAGCTTAGATCAGAGGAATTCACCCCTCCACTTT. Amino acid sequence: CVSSLDQRNSPLHF.

The chain links TRBV6-2 or TRBV6-3 to TRBJ2-3; perhaps TRBD1 as D (6 bases). Germline values: CDR1 MNHEY, CDR2 SVGEGT. Trimming left V 6 bases short and J 0 bases short, with 13 bases between. The CDR3 is 15 amino acids. The CDR3 sequence: CASSQRTASTDTQYF. For the CDR3, the DNA is TGTGCCAGCAGCCAACGGACAGCTAGCACAGATACGCAGTATTTT.

This clonotype has at least ten counts. The chain couples TRBV29-1 to TRBJ1-2; TRBD1 aligns across 10 bases. This CDR3 has 14 amino acids. V shed 5 bases, J shed 2 bases, and the junction held 5 bases outside the gene matches. Looked up from germline, CDR1 is SQVTM and CDR2 is ANQGSEA. The DNA for the CDR3 is TGCAGCGTTTACCCGGGACAGGGGAACTATGGCTACACCTTC. It translates to CSVYPGQGNYGYTF.

The chain combines TRBV7-9 with TRBJ2-2, with D possibly TRBD2 on 5 matching bases. Germline V gives CDR1 SEHNR, CDR2 FQNEAQ (reference sequence). With 8 bases removed from V and 7 bases from J, the gap between germline ends came to 17 bases. CDR3 length: 14 amino acids. CDR3 sequence reads: CASGSGLSIGELFF. The CDR3 DNA sequence: TGTGCCAGCGGAAGCGGCTTGAGCATCGGGGAGCTGTTTTTT.

The rearrangement links TRBV5-5 to TRBJ2-1, with 12 bases matching TRBD1. Germline lookup yields CDR1 SGHKS and CDR2 YYEKEE (reference sequence). The CDR3 loop spans 17 amino acids. The J segment lost 4 bases and the V segment lost 4 bases, leaving 9 bases of the junction unmatched. In DNA form, the CDR3 reads TGTGCCAGCAGCGTGGGGGACAGGGGGCTCCTATACAATGAGCAGTTCTTC. This gives the protein CASSVGDRGLLYNEQFF.

This CDR3 is CATSDLSGLADSTDTQYF. For the CDR3, the DNA is TGTGCCACCAGTGATTTGTCAGGACTAGCGGATAGCACAGATACGCAGTATTTT. The gene calls are TRBV24-1 and TRBJ2-3; 10 bases are a match to TRBD2. J was trimmed by 0 bases and V by 0 bases; bases with no gene match: 5. This CDR3 spans 18 amino acids. The V gene's germline CDR1 is KGHDR and CDR2 SFDVKD.

The table lists this clonotype with many counts. The chain joins TRBV11-3 to TRBJ2-5; unclear D gene. Germline values: CDR1 SGHNT, CDR2 YENEEA. This CDR3 comprises 12 residues. Trimming removed 4 bases at V and 5 bases at J, with 8 bases between. The CDR3: CASSSTRETQYF. As DNA, the CDR3 is TGTGCCAGCAGCTCGACGAGGGAGACCCAGTACTTC.

The J gene is TRBJ2-2, the V gene TRBV12-3 or TRBV12-4; 7 bases are a match to TRBD1. Losses at the gene ends were 3 bases for V and 0 bases for J; bases not matched to a gene: 10. The CDR3 consists of 18 residues. CDR3 amino acids: CASSFRGGRTTNTGELFF. The CDR3 coding sequence is TGTGCCAGCAGTTTTAGAGGGGGCAGAACAACGAACACCGGGGAGCTGTTTTTT.

The sample holds many counts of this clonotype. The CDR3 loop reads CASVQGQTNTEAFF. The CDR3 DNA follows: TGTGCTAGTGTCCAAGGACAGACAAACACTGAAGCTTTCTTT. This chain links TRBV12-5 with TRBJ1-1; D is perhaps TRBD1 (6 bases). Deletions cut 7 bases from V and 2 bases from J, with 14 bases between. The CDR3 loop spans 14 amino acids. The germline gives CDR1 LGHNT, CDR2 FRNRAP.